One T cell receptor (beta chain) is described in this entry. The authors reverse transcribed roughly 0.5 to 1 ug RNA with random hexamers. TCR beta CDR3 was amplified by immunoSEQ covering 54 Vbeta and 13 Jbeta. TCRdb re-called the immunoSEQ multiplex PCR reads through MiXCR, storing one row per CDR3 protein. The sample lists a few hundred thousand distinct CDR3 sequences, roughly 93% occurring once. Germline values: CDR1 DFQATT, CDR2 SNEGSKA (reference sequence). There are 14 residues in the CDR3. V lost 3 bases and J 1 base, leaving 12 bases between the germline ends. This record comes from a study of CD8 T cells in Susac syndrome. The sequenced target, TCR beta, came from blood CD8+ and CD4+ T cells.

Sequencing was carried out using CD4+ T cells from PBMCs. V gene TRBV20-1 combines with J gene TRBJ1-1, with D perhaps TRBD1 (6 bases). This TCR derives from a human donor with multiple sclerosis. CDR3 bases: TGCAGTGCTAGTATGGGGGGCCGGAACACTGAAGCTTTCTTT. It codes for CSASMGGRNTEAFF.